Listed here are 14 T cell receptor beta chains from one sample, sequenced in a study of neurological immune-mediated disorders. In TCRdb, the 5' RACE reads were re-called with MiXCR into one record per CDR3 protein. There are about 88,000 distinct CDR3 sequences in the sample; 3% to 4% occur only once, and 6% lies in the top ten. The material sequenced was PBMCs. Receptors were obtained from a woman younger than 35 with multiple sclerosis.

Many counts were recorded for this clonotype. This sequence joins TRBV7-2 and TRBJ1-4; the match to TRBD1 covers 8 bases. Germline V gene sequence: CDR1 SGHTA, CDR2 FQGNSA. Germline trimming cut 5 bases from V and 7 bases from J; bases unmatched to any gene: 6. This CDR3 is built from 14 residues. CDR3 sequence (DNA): TGTGCCAGCAGCCCGGACAGGGTTAGTGAAAAACTGTTTTTT. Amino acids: CASSPDRVSEKLFF.

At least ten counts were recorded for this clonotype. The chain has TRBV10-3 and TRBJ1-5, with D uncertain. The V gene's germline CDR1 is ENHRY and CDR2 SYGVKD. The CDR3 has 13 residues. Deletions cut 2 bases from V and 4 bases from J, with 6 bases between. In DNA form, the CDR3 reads TGTGCCATCAGTGAGGAAGTGAATCAGCCCCAGCATTTT. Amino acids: CAISEEVNQPQHF.

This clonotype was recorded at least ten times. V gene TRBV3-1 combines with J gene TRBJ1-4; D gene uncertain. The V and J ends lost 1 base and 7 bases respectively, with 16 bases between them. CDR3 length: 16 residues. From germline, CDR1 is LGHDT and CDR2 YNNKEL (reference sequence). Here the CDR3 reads CASSQGHSNLGEKLFF. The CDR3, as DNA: TGTGCCAGCAGCCAAGGACACTCTAACCTCGGTGAAAAACTGTTTTTT.

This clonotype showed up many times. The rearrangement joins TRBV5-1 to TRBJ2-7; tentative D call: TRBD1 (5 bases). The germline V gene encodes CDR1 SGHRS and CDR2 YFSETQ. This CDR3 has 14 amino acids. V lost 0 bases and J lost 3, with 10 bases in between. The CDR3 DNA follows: TGCGCCAGCAGCTTGGCCTCACAGGACTACGAGCAGTACTTC. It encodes CASSLASQDYEQYF. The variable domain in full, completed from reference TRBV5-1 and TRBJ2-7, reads KAGVTQTPRYLIKTRGQQVTLSCSPISGHRSVSWYQQTPGQGLQFLFEYFSETQRNKGNFPGRFSGRQFSNSRSEMNVSTLELGDSALYLCASSLASQDYEQYFGPGTRLTVT.

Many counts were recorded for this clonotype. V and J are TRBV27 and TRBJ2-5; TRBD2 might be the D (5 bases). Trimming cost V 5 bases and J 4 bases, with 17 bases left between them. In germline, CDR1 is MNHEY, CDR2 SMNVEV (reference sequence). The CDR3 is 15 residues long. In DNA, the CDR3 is TGTGCCAGCAGTGTTTCGGGGAGTTACGGAGAGACCCAGTACTTC. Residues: CASSVSGSYGETQYF.

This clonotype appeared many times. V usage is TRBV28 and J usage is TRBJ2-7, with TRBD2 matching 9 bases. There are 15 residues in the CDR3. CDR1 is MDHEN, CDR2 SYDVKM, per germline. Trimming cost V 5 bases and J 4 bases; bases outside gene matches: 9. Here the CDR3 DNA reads TGTGCCAGCAGTCCCCCGGGTAGCGGGAGTTACGAGCAGTACTTC. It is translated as CASSPPGSGSYEQYF.

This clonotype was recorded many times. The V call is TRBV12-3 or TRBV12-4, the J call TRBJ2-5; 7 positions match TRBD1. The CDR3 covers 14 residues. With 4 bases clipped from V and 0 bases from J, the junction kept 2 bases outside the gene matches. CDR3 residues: CASSSGQNQETQYF. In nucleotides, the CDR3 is TGTGCCAGCAGTTCGGGACAGAACCAAGAGACCCAGTACTTC.

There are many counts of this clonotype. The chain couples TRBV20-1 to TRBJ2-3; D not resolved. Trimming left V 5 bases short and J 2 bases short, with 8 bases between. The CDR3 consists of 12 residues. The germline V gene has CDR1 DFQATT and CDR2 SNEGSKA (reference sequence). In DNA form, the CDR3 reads TGCAGTGCTTACACCCCCACAGATACGCAGTATTTT. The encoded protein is CSAYTPTDTQYF.

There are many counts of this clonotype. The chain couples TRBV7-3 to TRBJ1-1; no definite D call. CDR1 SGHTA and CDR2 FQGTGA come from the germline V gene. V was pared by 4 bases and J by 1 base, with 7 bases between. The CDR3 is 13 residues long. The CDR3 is CASSSHENTEAFF. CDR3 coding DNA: TGTGCCAGCAGCTCTCACGAGAACACTGAAGCTTTCTTT.

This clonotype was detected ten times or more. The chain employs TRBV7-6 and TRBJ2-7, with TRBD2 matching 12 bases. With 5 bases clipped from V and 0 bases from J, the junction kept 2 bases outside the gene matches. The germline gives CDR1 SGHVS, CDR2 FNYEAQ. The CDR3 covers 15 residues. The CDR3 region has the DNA TGTGCCAGCAGCAGACTAGCGGGGGCCTCCTACGAGCAGTACTTC. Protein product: CASSRLAGASYEQYF.

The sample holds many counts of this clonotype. The CDR3 bases are TGTGCCAGCAGTTTTCGGGGGATCAATCAGCCCCAGCATTTT. It codes for CASSFRGINQPQHF. The chain uses TRBV12-3 or TRBV12-4 and TRBJ1-5; D perhaps matches TRBD1 (5 bases). This CDR3 has 14 amino acids. The V gene lost 3 bases and the J gene lost 3 bases, with 9 bases spanning the gap.

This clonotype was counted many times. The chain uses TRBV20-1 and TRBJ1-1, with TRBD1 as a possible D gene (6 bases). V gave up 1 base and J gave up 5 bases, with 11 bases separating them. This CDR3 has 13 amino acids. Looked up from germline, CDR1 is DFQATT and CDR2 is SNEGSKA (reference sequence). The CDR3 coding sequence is TGCAGTGCTAGAGGGGGGCGACGGACTGAAGCTTTCTTT. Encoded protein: CSARGGRRTEAFF.

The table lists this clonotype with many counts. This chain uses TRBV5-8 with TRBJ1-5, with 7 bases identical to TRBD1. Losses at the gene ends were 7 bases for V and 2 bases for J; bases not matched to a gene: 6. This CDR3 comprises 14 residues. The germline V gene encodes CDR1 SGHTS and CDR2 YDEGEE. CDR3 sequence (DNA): TGTGCCAGCGGGGACGGACAGGGCAATCAGCCCCAGCATTTT. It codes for CASGDGQGNQPQHF.

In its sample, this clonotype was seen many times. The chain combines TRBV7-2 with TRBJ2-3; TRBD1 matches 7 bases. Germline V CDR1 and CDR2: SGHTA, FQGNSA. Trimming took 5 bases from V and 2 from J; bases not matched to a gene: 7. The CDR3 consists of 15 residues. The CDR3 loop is CASSLGQRNTDTQYF. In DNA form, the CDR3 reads TGTGCCAGCAGCCTGGGACAGCGAAACACAGATACGCAGTATTTT.